This T cell receptor beta chain was found in a study of T-cell reconstitution after alpha-beta-depleted transplantation in children. The TCRbeta library was prepared with unique molecular identifiers. TCRdb recomputed calls from the PCR reads with MiXCR, one row per CDR3 protein. The table has 200,000 to 300,000 distinct CDR3 sequences, about 11% seen once. This clonotype was detected many times. This CDR3 has 17 amino acids. Germline CDR1 SGHDT, CDR2 YYEEEE. Trimming left V 0 bases short and J 1 base short, with 14 bases between. The chain combines TRBV5-6 with TRBJ1-5; D not certain. This TCR was sampled from a human donor who donated a stem cell graft to a child with acute lymphoblastic leukemia. Specimen: PBMCs from the stem cell graft donor, collected from the stem cell graft. Written as DNA, the CDR3 is TGTGCCAGCAGCTTGGCCTACGGACGACGGAGCAATCAGCCCCAGCATTTT. Amino acids: CASSLAYGRRSNQPQHF.